Each of the 4 T cell receptor beta chains below was sequenced from the same sample in a study of cytomegalovirus exposure and HLA in healthy donors. Researchers ran the PCR with 60 Vbeta and 13 Jbeta primers. Sequencing was performed with immunoSEQ multiplex PCR; in TCRdb, only in-frame clones are kept and a portion is missing. The table has around 190,000 clones, about 79% seen once. Specimen: PBMCs. These receptors all come from a girl aged 2 to 10 in good health and CMV-seropositive.

This clone appeared once. The chain has TRBV2 and TRBJ1-1; D remains ambiguous. The V and J ends lost 4 bases and 0 bases respectively, with 6 bases between them. The CDR3 spans 13 residues. Germline values: CDR1 SNHLY, CDR2 FYNNEI. CDR3 protein: CASSGRVNTEAFF. The DNA for the CDR3 is TGTGCCAGCAGTGGACGGGTGAACACTGAAGCTTTCTTT.

J is TRBJ2-7 and V is TRBV28; D not resolved. V lost 8 bases to trimming and J lost 7 bases, with 9 bases between them. Germline CDR1 MDHEN, CDR2 SYDVKM. The CDR3 contains 10 residues. This chain's CDR3 is CASAFGEQYF. CDR3 nucleotides: TGTGCCAGCGCGTTTGGTGAGCAGTACTTC. The full variable domain, its missing parts supplied by reference TRBV28 and TRBJ2-7, is DVKVTQSSRYLVKRTGEKVFLECVQDMDHENMFWYRQDPGLGLRLIYFSYDVKMKEKGDIPEGYSVSREKKERFSLILESASTNQTSMYLCASAFGEQYFGPGTRLTVT.

The chain is built from TRBV5-6 and TRBJ2-5; D might be TRBD1 (5 bases). The DNA end is a closer match to TRBJ2-7, so the J assignment may be wrong. Germline V lookup: CDR1 SGHDT, CDR2 YYEEEE. This CDR3 region has 12 residues. The CDR3 region is CASSSDSYEQYF. The CDR3 coding sequence is TGTGCCAGCAGCTCCGACAGCTACGAGCAGTACTTC.

In regard to this clone: One end of the junction is discordant with germline, which a read error may explain. The rearrangement joins TRBV7-7 to TRBJ2-2; a weak D match, TRBD1 (5 bases). Germline CDR1 is SSHAT and CDR2 is FNYEAQ (reference sequence). The CDR3 runs to 14 residues. The DNA of the CDR3 is TGTGCTAGCAGCGCATTAGACAGTTCCGGGGAGCTGTTTTTT. Translation gives CASSALDSSGELFF.